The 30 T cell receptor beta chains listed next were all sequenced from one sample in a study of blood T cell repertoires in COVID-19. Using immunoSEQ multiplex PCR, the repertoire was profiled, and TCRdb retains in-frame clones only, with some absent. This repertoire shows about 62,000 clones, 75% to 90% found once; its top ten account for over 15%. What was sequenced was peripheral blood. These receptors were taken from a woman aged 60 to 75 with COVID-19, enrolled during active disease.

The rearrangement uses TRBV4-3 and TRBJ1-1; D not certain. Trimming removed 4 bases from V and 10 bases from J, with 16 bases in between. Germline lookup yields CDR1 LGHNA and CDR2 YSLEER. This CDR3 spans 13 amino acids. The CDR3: CASSRVLYSGAFF. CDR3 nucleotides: TGCGCCAGCAGCCGAGTCCTATATTCGGGAGCTTTCTTT.

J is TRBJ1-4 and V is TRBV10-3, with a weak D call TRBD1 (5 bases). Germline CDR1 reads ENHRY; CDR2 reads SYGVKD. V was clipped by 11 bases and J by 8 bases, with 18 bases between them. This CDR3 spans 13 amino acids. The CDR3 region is CAHRQSAGEKLFF. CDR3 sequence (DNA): TGTGCCCACCGACAATCGGCAGGGGAAAAACTGTTTTTT.

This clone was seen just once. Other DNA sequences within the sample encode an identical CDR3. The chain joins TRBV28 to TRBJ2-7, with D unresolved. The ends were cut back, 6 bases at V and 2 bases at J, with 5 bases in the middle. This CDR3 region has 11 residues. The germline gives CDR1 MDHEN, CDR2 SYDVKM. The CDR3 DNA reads TGTGCCAGCAGGCTAACCTACGAGCAGTACTTC. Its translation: CASRLTYEQYF.

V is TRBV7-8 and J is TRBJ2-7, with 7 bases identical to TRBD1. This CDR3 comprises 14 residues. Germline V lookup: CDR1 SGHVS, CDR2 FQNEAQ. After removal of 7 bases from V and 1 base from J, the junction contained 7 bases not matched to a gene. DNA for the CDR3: TGTGCCAGCACCAGACAGGGTCGGTCCTACGAGCAGTACTTC. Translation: CASTRQGRSYEQYF.

The chain's CDR3 is CASSYQVGVTEAFF. The CDR3 DNA reads as TGTGCCAGCAGCTACCAAGTCGGGGTTACTGAAGCTTTCTTT. The chain is built from TRBV5-5 and TRBJ1-1, with D unresolved. The CDR3 extends over 14 amino acids. Germline CDR1 is SGHKS and CDR2 is YYEKEE (reference sequence). V gave up 3 bases and J gave up 5 bases, with 14 bases separating them.

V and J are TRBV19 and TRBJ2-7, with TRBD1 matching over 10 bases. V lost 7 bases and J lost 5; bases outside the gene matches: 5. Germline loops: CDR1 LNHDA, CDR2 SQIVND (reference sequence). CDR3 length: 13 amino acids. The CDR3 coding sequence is TGTGCCAGTAACCGGGACAGGGGCGACGAGCAGTACTTC. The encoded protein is CASNRDRGDEQYF.

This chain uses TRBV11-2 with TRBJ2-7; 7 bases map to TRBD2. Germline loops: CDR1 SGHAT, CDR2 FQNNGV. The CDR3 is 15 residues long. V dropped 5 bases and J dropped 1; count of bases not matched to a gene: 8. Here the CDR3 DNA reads TGTGCCAGCAGCCTCCTGGGGGGGACGTCCTACGAGCAGTACTTC. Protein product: CASSLLGGTSYEQYF.

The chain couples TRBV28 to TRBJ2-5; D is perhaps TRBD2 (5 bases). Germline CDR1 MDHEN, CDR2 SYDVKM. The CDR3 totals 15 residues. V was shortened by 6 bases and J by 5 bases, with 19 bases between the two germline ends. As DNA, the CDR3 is TGTGCCAGCAGGGCCGAAAGACCGAGGGTTGAGACCCAGTACTTC. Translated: CASRAERPRVETQYF.

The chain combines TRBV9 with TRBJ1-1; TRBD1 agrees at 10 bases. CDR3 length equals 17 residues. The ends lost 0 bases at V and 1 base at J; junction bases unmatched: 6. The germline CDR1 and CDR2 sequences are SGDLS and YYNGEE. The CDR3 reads CASSVGDRGLGNTEAFF. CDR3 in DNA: TGTGCCAGCAGCGTAGGAGACAGGGGGCTGGGGAACACTGAAGCTTTCTTT.

DNA of the CDR3: TGTGCCAGTACTTTTGCCGCTGGACAGGGACGGGAGCAGTACTTC. Its translation is CASTFAAGQGREQYF. V usage is TRBV19 and J usage is TRBJ2-7; TRBD1 agrees at 8 bases. This CDR3 spans 15 amino acids. The ends lost 7 bases at V and 7 bases at J; junction bases unmatched: 15. Germline CDR1 LNHDA, CDR2 SQIVND (reference sequence).

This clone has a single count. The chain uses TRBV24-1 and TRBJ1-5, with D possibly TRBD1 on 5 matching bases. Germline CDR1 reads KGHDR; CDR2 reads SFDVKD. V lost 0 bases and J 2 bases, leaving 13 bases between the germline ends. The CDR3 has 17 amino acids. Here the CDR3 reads CATSDLLGLRGNQPQHF. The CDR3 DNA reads TGTGCCACCAGTGATTTGTTAGGGCTCAGGGGCAATCAGCCCCAGCATTTT.

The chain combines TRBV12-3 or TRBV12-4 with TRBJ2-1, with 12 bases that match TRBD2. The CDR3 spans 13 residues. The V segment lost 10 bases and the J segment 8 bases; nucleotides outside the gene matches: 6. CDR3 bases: TGTGCCACCCTAGCGGGAGGGGCTGATGAGCAGTTCTTC. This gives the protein CATLAGGADEQFF.

CDR3 sequence reads: CASSRSSGRGETQYF. The CDR3 DNA reads TGCGCCAGCAGCCGAAGTAGCGGGAGAGGGGAGACCCAGTACTTC. This rearrangement joins TRBV4-1 to TRBJ2-5; 9 nucleotides agree with TRBD2. V dropped 4 bases and J dropped 5; count of bases not matched to a gene: 8. CDR3 length equals 15 residues. The germline gives CDR1 MGHRA, CDR2 YSYEKL.

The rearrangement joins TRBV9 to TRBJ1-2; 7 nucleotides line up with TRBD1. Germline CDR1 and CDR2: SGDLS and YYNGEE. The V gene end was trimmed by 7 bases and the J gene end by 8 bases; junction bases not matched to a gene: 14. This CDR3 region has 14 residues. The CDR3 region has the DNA TGTGCCAGCTTGGGTGCACAGGGGACGCGGGGCTACACCTTC. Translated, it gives CASLGAQGTRGYTF.

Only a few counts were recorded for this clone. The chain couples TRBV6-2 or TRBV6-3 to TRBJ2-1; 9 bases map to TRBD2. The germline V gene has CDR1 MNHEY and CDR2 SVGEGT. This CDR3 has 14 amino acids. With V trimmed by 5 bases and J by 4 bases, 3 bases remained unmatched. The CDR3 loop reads CASSTSGLYNEQFF. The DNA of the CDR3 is TGTGCCAGCAGTACTAGCGGGTTGTACAATGAGCAGTTCTTC.

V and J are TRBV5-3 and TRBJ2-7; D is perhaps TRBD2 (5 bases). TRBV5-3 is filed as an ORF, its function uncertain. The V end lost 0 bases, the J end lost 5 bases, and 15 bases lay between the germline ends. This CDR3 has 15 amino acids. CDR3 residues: CARSLAWTLYHEQYF. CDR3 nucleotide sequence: TGTGCCAGAAGCTTGGCGTGGACTCTTTACCACGAGCAGTACTTC.

The CDR3 nucleotides are TGTGCCAGCAGCCAAGATTGGGCGGGAGGCTCCTACAATGAGCAGTTCTTC. This encodes CASSQDWAGGSYNEQFF. This rearrangement joins TRBV3-1 (or the pseudogene TRBV3-2) to TRBJ2-1, with 8 bases that match TRBD2. Germline V CDR1 and CDR2: LGHDT, YNNKEL (reference sequence). V gave up 0 bases and J gave up 0 bases; unmatched junction bases: 4. The CDR3 has 17 residues.

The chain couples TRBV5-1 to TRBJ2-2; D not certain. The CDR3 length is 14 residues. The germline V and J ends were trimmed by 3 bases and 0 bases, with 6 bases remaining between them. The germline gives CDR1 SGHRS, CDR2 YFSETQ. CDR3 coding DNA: TGCGCCAGCAGCTCCCGTGCGAACACCGGGGAGCTGTTTTTT. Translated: CASSSRANTGELFF.

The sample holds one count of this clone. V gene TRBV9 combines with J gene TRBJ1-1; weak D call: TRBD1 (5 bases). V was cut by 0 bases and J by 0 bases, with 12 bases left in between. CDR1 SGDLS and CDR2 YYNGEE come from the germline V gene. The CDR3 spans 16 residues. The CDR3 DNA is TGTGCCAGCAGCGTAGATGTAGGGACTTTGAACACTGAAGCTTTCTTT. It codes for CASSVDVGTLNTEAFF.

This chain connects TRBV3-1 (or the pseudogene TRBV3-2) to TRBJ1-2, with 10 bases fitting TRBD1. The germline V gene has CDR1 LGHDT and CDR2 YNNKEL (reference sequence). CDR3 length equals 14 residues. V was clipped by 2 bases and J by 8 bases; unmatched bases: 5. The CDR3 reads CASSQSDRGKGYTF. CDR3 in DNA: TGTGCCAGCAGCCAATCGGACAGGGGGAAAGGCTACACCTTC.

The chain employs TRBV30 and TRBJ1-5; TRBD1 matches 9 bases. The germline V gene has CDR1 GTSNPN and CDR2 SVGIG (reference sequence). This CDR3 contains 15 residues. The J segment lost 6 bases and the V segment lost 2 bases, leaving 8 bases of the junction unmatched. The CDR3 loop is CAWSKGGQGGQPQHF. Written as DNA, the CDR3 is TGTGCCTGGAGTAAAGGGGGACAGGGCGGTCAGCCCCAGCATTTT.

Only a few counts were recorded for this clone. The CDR3 bases are TGTGCCAGCAGCTTGGACAGGCCCTCGTACTTC. Translation: CASSLDRPSYF. The chain links TRBV5-8 to TRBJ2-7; possibly TRBD1 for D (5 bases). Trimming left V 0 bases short and J 12 bases short, with 10 bases between. CDR1 and CDR2 from the germline V gene are SGHTS and YDEGEE. This CDR3 comprises 11 residues.

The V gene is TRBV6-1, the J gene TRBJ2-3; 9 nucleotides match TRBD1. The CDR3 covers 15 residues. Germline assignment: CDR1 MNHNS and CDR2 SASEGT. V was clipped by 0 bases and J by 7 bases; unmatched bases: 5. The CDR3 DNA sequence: TGTGCCAGCAGTGAAGCGGGACAGGGAGCGAATACGCAGTATTTT. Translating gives CASSEAGQGANTQYF.

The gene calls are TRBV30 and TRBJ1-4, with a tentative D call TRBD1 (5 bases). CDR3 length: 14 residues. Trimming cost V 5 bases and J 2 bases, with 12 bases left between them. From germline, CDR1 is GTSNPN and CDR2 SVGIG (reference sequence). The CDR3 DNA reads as TGTGCCTGGGGCCCAGGGTATACTAATGAAAAACTGTTTTTT. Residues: CAWGPGYTNEKLFF.

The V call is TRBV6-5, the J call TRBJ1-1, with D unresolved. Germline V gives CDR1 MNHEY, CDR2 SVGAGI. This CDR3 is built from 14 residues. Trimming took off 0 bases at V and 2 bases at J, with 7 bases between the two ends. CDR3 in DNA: TGTGCCAGCAGTTACTCGAGAATAAACACTGAAGCTTTCTTT. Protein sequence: CASSYSRINTEAFF.

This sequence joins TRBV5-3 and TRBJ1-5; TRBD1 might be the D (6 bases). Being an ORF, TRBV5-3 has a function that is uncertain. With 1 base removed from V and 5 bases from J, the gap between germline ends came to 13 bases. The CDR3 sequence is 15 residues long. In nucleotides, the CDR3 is TGTGCCAGAAGCTTGAATGGGGGGGCCGATCAGCCCCAGCATTTT. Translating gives CARSLNGGADQPQHF.

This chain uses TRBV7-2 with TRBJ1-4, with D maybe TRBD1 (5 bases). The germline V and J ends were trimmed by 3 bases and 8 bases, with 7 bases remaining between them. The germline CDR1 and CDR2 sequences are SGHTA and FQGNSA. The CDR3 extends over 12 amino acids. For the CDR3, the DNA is TGTGCCAGCAGCTTGGGGGGGGAAAAACTGTTTTTT. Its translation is CASSLGGEKLFF.

The CDR3 protein is CASSDSRQGSFGYTF. In DNA form, the CDR3 reads TGTGCCAGCAGTGACTCGAGGCAGGGGAGTTTTGGCTACACCTTC. The chain combines TRBV6-4 with TRBJ1-2, with a tentative D call TRBD1 (6 bases). Germline-derived CDR1 and CDR2 are MRHNA and SNTAGT. There are 15 residues in the CDR3. Trimming removed 0 bases from V and 7 bases from J, with 15 bases in between.

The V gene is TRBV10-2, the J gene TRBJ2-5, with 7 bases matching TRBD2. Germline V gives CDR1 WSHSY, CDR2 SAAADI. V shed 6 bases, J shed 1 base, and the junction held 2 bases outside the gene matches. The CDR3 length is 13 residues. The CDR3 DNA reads TGCGCCAGCAGAGCGGGACTCCAAGAGACCCAGTACTTC. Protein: CASRAGLQETQYF.

The CDR3 coding sequence is TGTGCCAGCACCTTCGTAGACAGCTCCTACGAGCAGTACTTC. Its protein is CASTFVDSSYEQYF. J is TRBJ2-7 and V is TRBV6-6; D is possibly TRBD1 (5 bases). The V gene's germline CDR1 is MNHNY and CDR2 SVGAGI (reference sequence). The CDR3 has 14 residues. Trimming took 7 bases from V and 0 from J, leaving 13 bases between them.